This T cell receptor beta chain originates from a study of T cells in Graves' hyperthyroidism and ophthalmopathy. With respect to this clonotype: Its antigen is as yet unknown.

Study-wide results and limits: In the blood, most expanded thyroid clonotypes above 0.001 appeared as well.

J gave up 4 bases and V 0 bases, and 2 bases lay outside the gene matches. The germline V gene has CDR1 SGHDN and CDR2 FVKESK. This CDR3 region has 15 residues. TCR beta CDR3 sequences were amplified from RNA transcripts. The TCR CDR3 was amplified in a first-round RT-PCR using the HTBI primer set. A single record per CDR3 protein comes from TCRdb applying MiXCR to the multiplex PCR reads. Found here are about 200,000 distinct CDR3 sequences, roughly a sixth of them singletons; the top ten hold approximately 56%. The authors deemed Graves' hyperthyroidism stable absent ophthalmopathy progression within 18 months.

What was sequenced was blood. The clonotype comes from a woman in her forties or fifties with Graves' hyperthyroidism. The chain uses TRBV14 and TRBJ2-7; 11 bases map to TRBD2. CDR3 coding DNA: TGTGCCAGCAGCCAAGAGCCTAGCGGGAGGTACGAGCAGTACTTC. It is translated as CASSQEPSGRYEQYF.